A single sample is the source of the 8 T cell receptor beta chains below, sequenced in a study of breast tumors, draining lymph nodes, adjacent tissues. Breast cancer patients provided tissue from their axillary draining lymph nodes. TCRdb ran MiXCR on the multiplex PCR reads and lists one entry per CDR3 protein. The sample holds 150,000 to 200,000 distinct CDR3 sequences, around a third seen once. The sample was axillary lymph node tissue. Receptor source: a female donor with breast cancer. Some clones in this sample may be carry-over from other donors' samples.

This clonotype came up a few times. This sequence joins TRBV6-2 or TRBV6-3 and TRBJ1-2, with D unresolved. CDR1 and CDR2 (germline): MNHEY, SVGEGT. Trimming removed 6 bases at V and 2 bases at J, with 10 bases between. The CDR3 extends over 13 amino acids. In nucleotides, the CDR3 is TGTGCCAGCAGCAACGACGGGAACTATGGCTACACCTTC. Translation gives CASSNDGNYGYTF.

Points on this clonotype: A much larger clone differs by one base, so this may be a read error. In this CDR3 the conserved last residue, phenylalanine or tryptophan, is missing, so a read error is likely. V is TRBV12-3 or TRBV12-4 and J is TRBJ2-1; TRBD1 matches at 7 bases. J gave up 5 bases and V 5 bases, and 12 bases lay outside the gene matches. The length of the CDR3 is 16 residues. CDR3 protein: CASSPQTGTGNNEQFL. CDR3 nucleotides: TGTGCCAGCAGTCCACAGACAGGGACGGGAAACAATGAGCAGTTCCTC.

In its sample, this clonotype was seen many times. The chain uses TRBV6-5 and TRBJ1-5; no firm D call. Germline-derived CDR1 and CDR2 are MNHEY and SVGAGI. V was trimmed by 0 bases and J by 3 bases, leaving 12 bases between them. The CDR3 has 16 residues. CDR3 sequence (DNA): TGTGCCAGCAGTTACTCGGCAGGCGACCTCAATCAGCCCCAGCATTTT. Residues: CASSYSAGDLNQPQHF.

The V call is TRBV7-3, the J call TRBJ1-4; D is uncertain. This CDR3 has 15 residues. V lost 1 base, J lost 5 bases, and 11 bases lay in between. The V gene's germline CDR1 is SGHTA and CDR2 FQGTGA. For the CDR3, the DNA is TGTGCCAGCAGCTTAAGCGGGAGAGGGAATGAAAAACTGTTTTTT. Its translation is CASSLSGRGNEKLFF.

About this clonotype: This may be a read error: a much more frequent sequence differs by one nucleotide. Since no conserved phenylalanine or tryptophan closes the CDR3, a read error is the likely cause. The chain combines TRBV6-4 with TRBJ2-7; TRBD2 matches at 7 bases. The CDR3 totals 19 residues. CDR1 and CDR2 from the germline V gene are MRHNA and SNTAGT. The junction had 21 bases not matched to a gene; V was cut back by 7 bases and J by 0 bases. CDR3 residues: CASKINFSAGAGSSYEQYL. In DNA form, the CDR3 reads TGTGCCAGCAAAATTAACTTTTCTGCGGGAGCGGGGTCCTCCTACGAGCAGTACCTC.

As concerns this clonotype: A clone one base away is much larger, so this may be a read error. V and J are TRBV19 and TRBJ2-7, with D possibly TRBD1 on 6 matching bases. The CDR3 covers 15 residues. Germline V CDR1 and CDR2: LNHDA, SQIVND (reference sequence). CDR3 protein: CAGRPSDRNIYEQYF. CDR3 DNA sequence: TGTGCCGGTAGGCCCAGCGACAGGAATATTTACGAGCAGTACTTC.

This clonotype was recorded many times. The chain uses TRBV19 and TRBJ1-5, with D hard to call. CDR1 and CDR2 from the germline V gene are LNHDA and SQIVND (reference sequence). Trimming shortened V by 8 bases and J by 0 bases, and 14 bases separated the two germline ends. The CDR3 spans 15 residues. The DNA of the CDR3 is TGTGCCAGTGCACCGGTGGGCATTAGCAATCAGCCCCAGCATTTT. Its translation is CASAPVGISNQPQHF.

As concerns this clonotype: A much more abundant neighbour one base away suggests this may be a read error. CDR3 sequence: CASSMGLAVYEQYF. DNA for the CDR3: TGTGCCAGCAGCATGGGACTAGCGGTCTACGAGCAGTACTTC. The chain carries TRBV5-6 and TRBJ2-7, with 11 bases aligning to TRBD2. The J segment lost 3 bases and the V segment lost 4 bases, leaving 3 bases of the junction unmatched. This CDR3 spans 14 amino acids. Germline V gives CDR1 SGHDT, CDR2 YYEEEE.